Each of the 29 T cell receptor beta chains below was sequenced from the same sample in a study of a mutant IDH1 vaccine in newly diagnosed glioma. The sample's time point: week 11, during vaccination. A 20-mer mutant IDH1 peptide at 300 ug was injected subcutaneously with topical imiquimod. Antigens of these TCRs are unknown. Here immunoSEQ multiplex PCR was the method, and the copy in TCRdb shows in-frame clones only, minus some. Of fewer than 75,000 clones in the sample, about 81% were seen once. Material: PBMCs, obtained from a glioma patient whose treatment included an IDH1 peptide vaccine. These TCRs come from a woman aged 45 to 65 with glioma.

The chain joins TRBV27 to TRBJ1-1; D call uncertain. Germline-derived CDR1 and CDR2 are MNHEY and SMNVEV (reference sequence). The CDR3 runs 17 residues. Trimming shortened V by 2 bases and J by 1 base, and 17 bases separated the two germline ends. CDR3 nucleotide sequence: TGTGCCAGCAGTTTAAGCCGACAACTTATCGAGAACACTGAAGCTTTCTTT. Encoded protein: CASSLSRQLIENTEAFF.

The chain has TRBV9 and TRBJ2-2; 14 bases agree with TRBD2. V lost 4 bases, J lost 5 bases, and 4 bases stayed unmatched. Looked up from germline, CDR1 is SGDLS and CDR2 is YYNGEE. There are 16 residues in the CDR3. This CDR3 is CASSPGLAGGTGELFF. The CDR3 DNA reads TGTGCCAGCAGCCCCGGACTAGCGGGGGGAACCGGGGAGCTGTTTTTT.

The rearrangement joins TRBV14 to TRBJ1-2; D call uncertain. V was shortened by 1 base and J by 14 bases, with 11 bases between the two germline ends. CDR1 and CDR2 (germline): SGHDN, FVKESK. The CDR3 runs 11 residues. For the CDR3, the DNA is TGTGCCAGCAGCCAAGGCGCAATGGGGACCTTC. This gives the protein CASSQGAMGTF.

CDR3 DNA sequence: TGTGCCAGCAGCAAGGGGGGACAGGGGACACAAGAGACCCAGTACTTC. Protein product: CASSKGGQGTQETQYF. V and J are TRBV5-5 and TRBJ2-5, with TRBD1 matching 10 bases. This CDR3 spans 16 amino acids. Trimming removed 4 bases from V and 2 bases from J; junction bases left unmatched: 8. Germline V gene data show CDR1 as SGHKS and CDR2 as YYEKEE (reference sequence). The variable domain in full, with the rest retrieved from reference TRBV5-5 and TRBJ2-5, is DAGVTQSPTHLIKTRGQQVTLRCSPISGHKSVSWYQQVLGQGPQFIFQYYEKEERGRGNFPDRFSARQFPNYSSELNVNALLLGDSALYLCASSKGGQGTQETQYFGPGTRLLVL.

The chain links TRBV30 to TRBJ2-5, with 7 nucleotides matching TRBD2. The CDR3 consists of 13 residues. Germline assignment: CDR1 GTSNPN and CDR2 SVGIG (reference sequence). The ends lost 4 bases at V and 5 bases at J; junction bases unmatched: 7. CDR3 sequence reads: CAWNLWGGETQYF. The DNA of the CDR3 is TGTGCCTGGAACTTGTGGGGGGGTGAGACCCAGTACTTC.

The genes are TRBV5-1 and TRBJ2-7; 10 bases line up with TRBD1. CDR1 SGHRS and CDR2 YFSETQ come from the germline V gene. V was pared by 2 bases and J by 2 bases, with 7 bases of the junction left unmatched. This CDR3 region has 16 residues. In DNA, the CDR3 is TGCGCCAGCAGCTTTTACCGGGACAGGGGTCCCTACGAGCAGTACTTC. Translated, it gives CASSFYRDRGPYEQYF. Based on the CDR3 plus reference TRBV5-1 and TRBJ2-7, the full variable domain is KAGVTQTPRYLIKTRGQQVTLSCSPISGHRSVSWYQQTPGQGLQFLFEYFSETQRNKGNFPGRFSGRQFSNSRSEMNVSTLELGDSALYLCASSFYRDRGPYEQYFGPGTRLTVT.

The chain recombines TRBV5-1 with TRBJ1-1; tentatively, D is TRBD1 (6 bases). V was trimmed by 3 bases and J by 0 bases, leaving 15 bases between them. The CDR3 has 16 residues. Germline-derived CDR1 and CDR2 are SGHRS and YFSETQ. The CDR3 loop is CASSWPTGTMNTEAFF. In DNA, the CDR3 is TGCGCCAGCAGCTGGCCCACCGGGACAATGAACACTGAAGCTTTCTTT.

The V call is TRBV7-9, the J call TRBJ1-2, with D possibly being TRBD1 (5 bases). CDR3 length equals 13 residues. Per germline, CDR1 SEHNR and CDR2 FQNEAQ (reference sequence). Trimming pared 4 bases from V and 9 bases from J, leaving 15 bases between. The CDR3 reads CASSSPGTQSYTF. In DNA form, the CDR3 reads TGTGCCAGCAGCTCGCCCGGGACCCAAAGCTACACCTTC.

The chain is built from TRBV4-3 and TRBJ2-7, with D possibly being TRBD2 (6 bases). The germline gives CDR1 LGHNA, CDR2 YSLEER. The CDR3 has 13 amino acids. Trimming pared 4 bases from V and 5 bases from J, leaving 12 bases between. Written as DNA, the CDR3 is TGCGCCAGCAGCCGAGAGGAGGGCGACGAGCAGTACTTC. Protein product: CASSREEGDEQYF.

The chain joins TRBV5-6 to TRBJ2-3, with a weak D call TRBD2 (5 bases). Germline V gene lookup returns CDR1 SGHDT and CDR2 YYEEEE. The CDR3 spans 13 residues. Trimming shortened V by 5 bases and J by 4 bases, and 11 bases separated the two germline ends. CDR3 sequence (DNA): TGTGCCAGCAGTTTTACCGGGGCAGATACGCAGTATTTT. Translating gives CASSFTGADTQYF.

The chain joins TRBV4-2 to TRBJ1-5; 7 bases are shared with TRBD1. Germline V gene data show CDR1 as LGHNA and CDR2 as YNFKEQ. The V segment lost 0 bases and the J segment 1 base; nucleotides outside the gene matches: 0. CDR3 length: 15 amino acids. The CDR3 spells CASSQDRGSNQPQHF. The CDR3 DNA reads as TGTGCCAGCAGCCAAGACAGGGGGAGCAATCAGCCCCAGCATTTT.

The chain carries TRBV25-1 and TRBJ2-7; D remains unclear. The V gene's germline CDR1 is MGHDK and CDR2 SYGVNS. V lost 4 bases and J lost 0, with 7 bases in between. The CDR3 totals 13 residues. CDR3 DNA sequence: TGTGCCAGCAGTGGAAGGAGCTCCTACGAGCAGTACTTC. Amino acid sequence: CASSGRSSYEQYF.

The V and J genes are TRBV2 and TRBJ2-7; TRBD2 matches at 8 bases. V shed 9 bases, J shed 6 bases, and the junction held 7 bases outside the gene matches. Germline CDR1 and CDR2: SNHLY and FYNNEI. CDR3 length equals 12 residues. The CDR3 sequence: CASTTGGLEQYF. CDR3 DNA sequence: TGTGCCAGTACCACGGGAGGGCTCGAGCAGTACTTC.

This clone is a singleton in its sample. V and J are TRBV10-3 and TRBJ1-5, with D perhaps TRBD1 (6 bases). Trimming took off 3 bases at V and 4 bases at J, with 10 bases between the two ends. Germline CDR1 reads ENHRY; CDR2 reads SYGVKD. This CDR3 is 14 amino acids long. Here the CDR3 reads CAISEQGENQPQHF. Written as DNA, the CDR3 is TGTGCCATCAGTGAACAGGGAGAGAATCAGCCCCAGCATTTT.

The gene calls are TRBV10-3 and TRBJ2-3; unclear D gene. Germline lookup yields CDR1 ENHRY and CDR2 SYGVKD. CDR3 size: 15 residues. V was pared by 1 base and J by 2 bases, with 10 bases between. CDR3 in DNA: TGTGCCATCAGTGAGTTGGCGGCTTACACAGATACGCAGTATTTT. This sequence encodes CAISELAAYTDTQYF.

The gene calls are TRBV19 and TRBJ1-5; D gene unclear. The V gene's germline CDR1 is LNHDA and CDR2 SQIVND (reference sequence). This CDR3 is 12 amino acids long. The V and J ends lost 7 bases and 9 bases respectively, with 13 bases between them. Here the CDR3 reads CASTSGPRPQHF. CDR3 nucleotides: TGTGCCAGTACCTCGGGCCCTCGGCCCCAGCATTTT.

The V gene is TRBV6-5, the J gene TRBJ2-6; no clear D. Per the germline V gene, CDR1 is MNHEY and CDR2 is SVGAGI. This CDR3 has 16 amino acids. The V end was cut by 2 bases, the J end by 0 bases, with 8 bases between. The CDR3 region is CASSYLGPSGANVLTF. The DNA for the CDR3 is TGTGCCAGCAGTTACCTTGGTCCCTCTGGGGCCAACGTCCTGACTTTC.

V is TRBV18 and J is TRBJ1-2; 7 bases are a match to TRBD1. CDR1 is KGHSH, CDR2 LQKENI, per germline. J was trimmed by 3 bases and V by 3 bases; bases with no gene match: 1. This CDR3 is built from 13 residues. The CDR3 loop is CASSPGTDYGYTF. CDR3 in DNA: TGTGCCAGCTCACCTGGGACAGACTATGGCTACACCTTC. Variable domain in full (rest from reference TRBV18 and TRBJ1-2): NAGVMQNPRHLVRRRGQEARLRCSPMKGHSHVYWYRQLPEEGLKFMVYLQKENIIDESGMPKERFSAEFPKEGPSILRIQQVVRGDSAAYFCASSPGTDYGYTFGSGTRLTVV.

The gene calls are TRBV6-6 and TRBJ1-5; no firm D call. CDR3 length: 14 residues. Trimming took off 4 bases at V and 0 bases at J, with 7 bases between the two ends. CDR1 is MNHNY and CDR2 is SVGAGI in the germline V gene (reference sequence). CDR3 nucleotides: TGTGCCAGCAGTTTCCAGCATAGCAATCAGCCCCAGCATTTT. It encodes CASSFQHSNQPQHF.

The V gene is TRBV10-3, the J gene TRBJ1-5; tentatively, D is TRBD1 (6 bases). Between the trimmed V and J ends, which lost 1 base and 5 bases, there was a span of 33 bases. Germline V lookup: CDR1 ENHRY, CDR2 SYGVKD. The CDR3 is 22 residues long. CDR3 sequence (DNA): TGTGCCATCAGTGAGTTGTTAAGGGGTCACCACAGAGAGGACAGAACTCATCAGCCCCAGCATTTT. Its translation is CAISELLRGHHREDRTHQPQHF.

V usage is TRBV5-6 and J usage is TRBJ1-2; 7 bases align to TRBD1. The V gene end was trimmed by 4 bases and the J gene end by 2 bases; junction bases not matched to a gene: 11. CDR1 is SGHDT, CDR2 YYEEEE, per germline. This CDR3 spans 16 amino acids. DNA for the CDR3: TGTGCCAGCAGCCTTTTTGGCACAGGGGACAACTATGGCTACACCTTC. This gives the protein CASSLFGTGDNYGYTF. Based on the CDR3 plus reference TRBV5-6 and TRBJ1-2, the full variable domain is DAGVTQSPTHLIKTRGQQVTLRCSPKSGHDTVSWYQQALGQGPQFIFQYYEEEERQRGNFPDRFSGHQFPNYSSELNVNALLLGDSALYLCASSLFGTGDNYGYTFGSGTRLTVV.

V usage is TRBV4-2 and J usage is TRBJ2-3; 8 bases fit TRBD2. CDR1 and CDR2 (germline): LGHNA, YNFKEQ. The CDR3 runs 14 residues. V shed 7 bases and J 4 bases; nucleotides not matched to a gene: 7. The CDR3 coding sequence is TGTGCCAGCACCGGGGGGGCCGGGGCAGATACGCAGTATTTT. Translation: CASTGGAGADTQYF.

In this sample, this clone turned up once. The chain carries TRBV11-3 and TRBJ2-2; TRBD1 matches 9 bases. This CDR3 spans 15 amino acids. Trimming at V came to 5 bases and at J to 5 bases, leaving 6 bases not matched to a gene. The germline V gene encodes CDR1 SGHNT and CDR2 YENEEA. Written as DNA, the CDR3 is TGTGCCAGCAGCCCTGACAGGGGGTTAACCGGGGAGCTGTTTTTT. Translated: CASSPDRGLTGELFF.

This clone was found once. This rearrangement joins TRBV2 to TRBJ2-3; TRBD1 aligns across 9 bases. Germline V CDR1 and CDR2: SNHLY, FYNNEI. This CDR3 is 14 amino acids long. After removal of 6 bases from V and 1 base from J, the junction contained 2 bases not matched to a gene. The CDR3 DNA is TGTGCCAGCAGCCGGACAGGGGGCACAGATACGCAGTATTTT. Translation: CASSRTGGTDTQYF. Full variable domain (rest looked up from reference TRBV2 and TRBJ2-3): EPEVTQTPSHQVTQMGQEVILRCVPISNHLYFYWYRQILGQKVEFLVSFYNNEISEKSEIFDDQFSVERPDGSNFTLKIRSTKLEDSAMYFCASSRTGGTDTQYFGPGTRLTVL.

V is TRBV28 and J is TRBJ1-2; the D is unclear. The CDR3 runs to 15 residues. Germline-derived CDR1 and CDR2 are MDHEN and SYDVKM. Trimming removed 5 bases at V and 4 bases at J, with 17 bases between. CDR3 protein: CASSLPSGYGYGYTF. CDR3 in DNA: TGTGCCAGCAGTCTTCCTTCTGGGTATGGCTATGGCTACACCTTC.

This chain joins TRBV14 and TRBJ2-7, with 7 positions matching TRBD1. Germline V CDR1 and CDR2: SGHDN, FVKESK. The CDR3 is 14 residues long. V dropped 3 bases and J dropped 3; count of bases not matched to a gene: 5. The CDR3 is CASSQPGQSYEQYF. Written as DNA, the CDR3 is TGTGCCAGCAGCCAGCCGGGACAGAGCTACGAGCAGTACTTC. The full variable domain, rest sourced from reference TRBV14 and TRBJ2-7, is EAGVTQFPSHSVIEKGQTVTLRCDPISGHDNLYWYRRVMGKEIKFLLHFVKESKQDESGMPNNRFLAERTGGTYSTLKVQPAELEDSGVYFCASSQPGQSYEQYFGPGTRLTVT.

The chain combines TRBV5-6 with TRBJ2-7; the match to TRBD1 covers 8 bases. The CDR3 loop spans 14 amino acids. The germline CDR1 and CDR2 sequences are SGHDT and YYEEEE. V dropped 4 bases and J dropped 5; count of bases not matched to a gene: 8. CDR3 in DNA: TGTGCCAGCAGCCGCGGACAGGGTACCCACGAGCAGTACTTC. This codes for CASSRGQGTHEQYF.

The chain recombines TRBV7-8 with TRBJ1-1; D is undetermined. V was shortened by 1 base and J by 5 bases, with 8 bases between the two germline ends. Germline loops: CDR1 SGHVS, CDR2 FQNEAQ. This CDR3 has 13 residues. In DNA form, the CDR3 reads TGTGCCAGCAGCTTAGTGGAGGGAACTGAAGCTTTCTTT. This translates into CASSLVEGTEAFF.

The V call is TRBV14, the J call TRBJ1-3, with D possibly matching TRBD1 (5 bases). The germline V gene has CDR1 SGHDN and CDR2 FVKESK. The CDR3 length is 18 residues. The V end lost 0 bases, the J end lost 0 bases, and 15 bases lay between the germline ends. As DNA, the CDR3 is TGTGCCAGCAGCCAAGATCCCACAGGCCAGTTCTCTGGAAACACCATATATTTT. Its translation is CASSQDPTGQFSGNTIYF. The whole variable domain, remainder taken from reference TRBV14 and TRBJ1-3, is EAGVTQFPSHSVIEKGQTVTLRCDPISGHDNLYWYRRVMGKEIKFLLHFVKESKQDESGMPNNRFLAERTGGTYSTLKVQPAELEDSGVYFCASSQDPTGQFSGNTIYFGEGSWLTVV.